This T cell receptor (beta chain) emerged from a study of T cells in Graves' hyperthyroidism and ophthalmopathy. CDR3 length: 14 amino acids. The V and J ends lost 7 bases and 5 bases, in that order; junction bases with no gene match: 8. RNA transcripts provided the source from which TCR beta CDR3 regions were amplified. TCR CDR3 regions were first amplified by RT-PCR with HTBI primers. TCRdb recomputed calls from the multiplex PCR reads with MiXCR, one row per CDR3 protein. The profile shows approximately 420,000 distinct CDR3 sequences, roughly 13% of them singletons. This clonotype was recorded at least ten times.

The chain recombines TRBV12-3 or TRBV12-4 with TRBJ2-5, with TRBD1 matching over 9 bases. Sequencing was done on a sample of blood. The origin of this receptor is a woman aged 18-35 years with Graves' hyperthyroidism. The CDR3 sequence is CASTEQGAGETQYF. Here the CDR3 DNA reads TGTGCCAGCACCGAACAGGGGGCGGGTGAGACCCAGTACTTC.